This TCR beta chain was captured in a study of OX40 agonist ivuxolimab in advanced cancers. Profiling relied on immunoSEQ multiplex PCR, and the TCRdb table lists in-frame clones only, not all of them. The table records around 95,000 clones, roughly 89% of them present only once. The study, taken as a whole, reports: Which antigen the expanded peripheral T cells recognized is unknown.

Comment on this clone: Its cognate antigen is unknown.

Collection of blood occurred at baseline, at cycle 4 day 1, and at cycle 7 day 1. CDR3 size: 15 residues. Deletions cut 4 bases from V and 2 bases from J, with 14 bases between. Germline-derived CDR1 and CDR2 are SNHLY and FYNNEI. This sequence originates from an adult with an advanced solid tumor such as melanoma, head and neck, liver or kidney cancer. The source was CD4+ or CD8+ T cells sorted from blood, collected in a trial of the OX40 agonist ivuxolimab. The rearrangement joins TRBV2 to TRBJ2-5, with D maybe TRBD2 (5 bases). CDR3 coding DNA: TGTGCCAGCAGTGCTGAATCGGGCGGGCAAGAGACCCAGTACTTC. It specifies CASSAESGGQETQYF.